Each of the 14 T cell receptor beta chains below was sequenced from the same sample in a study of T cell responses to AZD1222 COVID-19 vaccine. Profiling relied on immunoSEQ multiplex PCR, and the TCRdb table lists in-frame clones only, not all of them. This sample has about 160,000 clones, with roughly nine tenths found just once. The specimen comprised peripheral blood, sampled on day 0 of AZD1222 vaccination. The receptors derive from an adult in good health.

This clone was seen a single time. The gene calls are TRBV6-1 and TRBJ1-1; 8 bases map to TRBD1. Germline V gives CDR1 MNHNS, CDR2 SASEGT. The length of the CDR3 is 16 residues. J was trimmed by 7 bases and V by 3 bases; bases with no gene match: 13. The CDR3 region has the DNA TGTGCCAGCAGTGATTACGTGGGACAGGCCGACAATGAAGCTTTCTTT. Protein product: CASSDYVGQADNEAFF.

CDR3 nucleotide sequence: TGCGCCAGCAGCGAGGGACAGAACTCTGGAAACACCATATATTTT. It encodes CASSEGQNSGNTIYF. This rearrangement joins TRBV5-1 to TRBJ1-3, with 7 bases fitting TRBD1. Germline V gene data show CDR1 as SGHRS and CDR2 as YFSETQ. The J segment lost 0 bases and the V segment lost 4 bases, leaving 4 bases of the junction unmatched. This CDR3 region has 15 residues.

The V call is TRBV2, the J call TRBJ1-2, with D perhaps matching TRBD1 (6 bases). Trimming stripped 3 bases from V and 3 bases from J, with 20 bases between. The CDR3 contains 17 residues. In germline, CDR1 is SNHLY, CDR2 FYNNEI. The CDR3 spells CASSEAPPQGKYYGYTF. CDR3 nucleotides: TGTGCCAGCAGTGAGGCCCCCCCCCAGGGGAAATACTATGGCTACACCTTC.

The rearrangement joins TRBV30 to TRBJ2-3, with 7 bases matching TRBD2. V was pared by 4 bases and J by 6 bases, with 13 bases of the junction left unmatched. The germline gives CDR1 GTSNPN, CDR2 SVGIG (reference sequence). CDR3 length: 15 amino acids. This chain's CDR3 is CAWKDQRDFYDTQYF. CDR3 coding DNA: TGTGCCTGGAAGGACCAGCGGGACTTTTATGATACGCAGTATTTT.

In its sample, this clone was seen once. The rearrangement links TRBV7-9 to TRBJ2-7; TRBD1 matches at 10 bases. This CDR3 is built from 13 residues. CDR1 is SEHNR, CDR2 FQNEAQ, per germline (reference sequence). After removal of 8 bases from V and 6 bases from J, the junction contained 7 bases not matched to a gene. CDR3 residues: CASSGTGVAEQYF. Written as DNA, the CDR3 is TGTGCCAGCTCCGGGACAGGGGTTGCCGAGCAGTACTTC.

CDR3 region: CASSQNQGAQPQHF. In nucleotides, the CDR3 is TGTGCCAGCAGTCAAAATCAGGGGGCCCAGCCCCAGCATTTT. The gene calls are TRBV6-2 or TRBV6-3 and TRBJ1-5, with 8 bases matching TRBD1. Per germline, CDR1 MNHEY and CDR2 SVGEGT. CDR3 length: 14 residues. The J segment lost 7 bases and the V segment lost 5 bases, leaving 7 bases of the junction unmatched.

The V gene is TRBV19, the J gene TRBJ1-4; 8 bases are a match to TRBD1. The CDR3 has 14 amino acids. J gave up 5 bases and V 8 bases, and 7 bases lay outside the gene matches. CDR1 and CDR2 from the germline V gene are LNHDA and SQIVND (reference sequence). The CDR3 nucleotides read TGTGCCAGTGCCCGACAGGGGATCAATGAAAAACTGTTTTTT. Its protein product is CASARQGINEKLFF.

The chain recombines TRBV30 with TRBJ1-6; unclear D gene. This CDR3 has 16 residues. Trimming stripped 2 bases from V and 0 bases from J, with 11 bases between. Germline CDR1 is GTSNPN and CDR2 is SVGIG (reference sequence). Here the CDR3 DNA reads TGTGCCTGGAGTAACGGCCCGAGCTCCTATAATTCACCCCTCCACTTT. Its translation is CAWSNGPSSYNSPLHF.

The chain employs TRBV19 and TRBJ2-1, with 8 positions matching TRBD2. Trimming at V came to 7 bases and at J to 3 bases, leaving 5 bases not matched to a gene. The CDR3 is 14 residues long. Germline V gene data show CDR1 as LNHDA and CDR2 as SQIVND (reference sequence). CDR3 DNA: TGTGCCAGTACATCTAGCGGGTACTACAATGAGCAGTTCTTC. Amino acids: CASTSSGYYNEQFF.

This clone was counted once. The J gene is TRBJ1-6, the V gene TRBV5-6, with D possibly TRBD1 on 6 matching bases. The CDR3 has 18 amino acids. The V gene's germline CDR1 is SGHDT and CDR2 YYEEEE. Between the trimmed V and J ends, which lost 0 bases and 1 base, there was a span of 14 bases. DNA of the CDR3: TGTGCCAGCAGCTTGGACGGGGGCCGGTGGTCCTATAATTCACCCCTCCACTTT. This encodes CASSLDGGRWSYNSPLHF.

The rearrangement joins TRBV5-1 to TRBJ2-7, with 9 positions matching TRBD1. After removal of 0 bases from V and 6 bases from J, the junction contained 4 bases not matched to a gene. CDR1 is SGHRS and CDR2 is YFSETQ in the germline V gene. This CDR3 has 14 amino acids. The CDR3 nucleotides read TGCGCCAGCAGCTTGGTGGGACAGGGTCGCGAGCAGTACTTC. Residues: CASSLVGQGREQYF.

V is TRBV5-1 and J is TRBJ2-2; no firm D call. The V gene's germline CDR1 is SGHRS and CDR2 YFSETQ. The length of the CDR3 is 13 residues. Trimming shortened V by 2 bases and J by 6 bases, and 8 bases separated the two germline ends. DNA for the CDR3: TGCGCCAGCAGCTTAGGATACTCCGGGGAGCTGTTTTTT. The encoded protein is CASSLGYSGELFF. Full variable domain (rest looked up from reference TRBV5-1 and TRBJ2-2): KAGVTQTPRYLIKTRGQQVTLSCSPISGHRSVSWYQQTPGQGLQFLFEYFSETQRNKGNFPGRFSGRQFSNSRSEMNVSTLELGDSALYLCASSLGYSGELFFGEGSRLTVL.

The chain uses TRBV28 and TRBJ1-1, with TRBD1 matching 10 bases. V lost 2 bases, J lost 7 bases, and 4 bases stayed unmatched. The CDR3 sequence is 14 residues long. The V gene's germline CDR1 is MDHEN and CDR2 SYDVKM. In nucleotides, the CDR3 is TGTGCCAGCAGTTTAGGGACAGGGGATCTTGAAGCTTTCTTT. Its translation: CASSLGTGDLEAFF.

CDR3: CASSPGTTYEQYF. The CDR3 nucleotides read TGTGCCAGCAGCCCTGGGACGACCTACGAGCAGTACTTC. The V and J genes are TRBV6-6 and TRBJ2-7; D may match TRBD1 or TRBD2 (5 bases each). The length of the CDR3 is 13 residues. V lost 6 bases to trimming and J lost 2 bases, with 11 bases between them. Germline loops: CDR1 MNHNY, CDR2 SVGAGI (reference sequence).